The entry below describes one T cell receptor (beta chain). The data are from a study of T cell changes during pregnancy in multiple sclerosis. Trimming at V came to 4 bases and at J to 0 bases, leaving 4 bases not matched to a gene. The CDR3 consists of 16 residues. Germline V lookup: CDR1 LNHNV, CDR2 YYDKDF (reference sequence). Assay: immunoSEQ multiplex PCR; the TCRdb copy retains only in-frame clones and omits some. The sample has roughly 60,000 clones, around 91% seen once. This TCR was sampled from a female donor in good health, enrolled as a control in a pregnancy study. V usage is TRBV15 and J usage is TRBJ2-2; TRBD1 matches at 8 bases. This material consisted of peripheral blood, taken in the second trimester of pregnancy. The CDR3: CATSTRTGPNTGELFF. CDR3 bases: TGTGCCACCAGCACTAGGACAGGGCCGAACACCGGGGAGCTGTTTTTT. The whole variable domain, filled in from reference TRBV15 and TRBJ2-2, reads DAMVIQNPRYQVTQFGKPVTLSCSQTLNHNVMYWYQQKSSQAPKLLFHYYDKDFNNEADTPDNFQSRRPNTSFCFLDIRSPGLGDTAMYLCATSTRTGPNTGELFFGEGSRLTVL.